This TCR beta chain derives from a study of Ad26.COV2.S vaccination and SARS-CoV-2 variants. The ends lost 8 bases at V and 0 bases at J; junction bases unmatched: 6. Germline V gene data show CDR1 as MGHDK and CDR2 as SYGVNS. This CDR3 has 16 amino acids. Clones were read by immunoSEQ multiplex PCR, and TCRdb kept only the in-frame ones, dropping some. The sample has roughly 700,000 clones; more than 70% are singletons. Treatment: around 19 received Ad26.COV2.S at low or high dose, single or two shots; about 5 received placebo; per-sample allocation not given. Specimens were obtained on day 63 following the first vaccine or placebo injection.

Source: peripheral blood, taken in a trial of Ad26.COV2.S vaccine versus placebo. The chain joins TRBV25-1 to TRBJ1-4, with 10 bases lining up with TRBD1. This clonotype was obtained from a person aged 18-65 years who received the Ad26.COV2.S COVID-19 vaccine or a placebo. The CDR3 nucleotides read TGTGCCAGCGCTCCCGGGACAGGGGCAACTAATGAAAAACTGTTTTTT. This codes for CASAPGTGATNEKLFF.